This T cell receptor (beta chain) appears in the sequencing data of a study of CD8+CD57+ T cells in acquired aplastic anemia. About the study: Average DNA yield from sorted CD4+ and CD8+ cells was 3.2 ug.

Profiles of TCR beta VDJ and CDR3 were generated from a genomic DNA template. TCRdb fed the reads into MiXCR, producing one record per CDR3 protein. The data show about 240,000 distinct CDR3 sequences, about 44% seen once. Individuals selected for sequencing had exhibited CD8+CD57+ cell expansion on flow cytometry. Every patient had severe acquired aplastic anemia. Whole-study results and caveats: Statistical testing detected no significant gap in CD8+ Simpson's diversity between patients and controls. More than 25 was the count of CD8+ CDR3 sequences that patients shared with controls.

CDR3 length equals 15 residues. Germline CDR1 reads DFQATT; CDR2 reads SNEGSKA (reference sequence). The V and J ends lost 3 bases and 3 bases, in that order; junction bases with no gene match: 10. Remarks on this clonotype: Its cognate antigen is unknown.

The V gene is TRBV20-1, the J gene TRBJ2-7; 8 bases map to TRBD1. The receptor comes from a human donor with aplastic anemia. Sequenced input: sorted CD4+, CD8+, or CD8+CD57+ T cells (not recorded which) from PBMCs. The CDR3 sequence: CSARMDRAFGYEQYF. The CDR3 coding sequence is TGCAGTGCTAGGATGGACAGGGCCTTTGGCTACGAGCAGTACTTC.